A selection of T cell receptor beta chains follows, all from one sample in a study of blood T cell repertoires in COVID-19. The data were produced by immunoSEQ multiplex PCR, yet TCRdb's version contains in-frame clones alone and is incomplete. The top ten clones hold 10% to 15% of a sample with 84,000 or so clones, approximately 80% of them seen once. The material sequenced was peripheral blood. The source is a human donor in a cohort sampled during active COVID-19. The CDR3 runs from the conserved cysteine through the conserved F or W. Fields, in order: CDR3 protein, CDR3 DNA, J gene, D gene, V gene, clone size. A D gene is named only where the DNA matches it firmly. A clone size is listed for some rows: how often the clone was seen (once, few, many), or a class if it is expanded.

CASSPMEWYQETQYF	TGTGCCAGCAGCCCCATGGAGTGGTACCAAGAGACCCAGTACTTC	TRBJ2-5	.	TRBV14	.
CASSWGGIGGELFF	TGTGCCAGCAGTTGGGGGGGGATTGGCGGGGAGCTGTTTTTT	TRBJ2-2	TRBD2	TRBV27	.
CASSPNVLARNF	TGTGCCAGCAGCCCGAACGTACTAGCGCGAAACTTC	TRBJ2-7	TRBD2	TRBV7-9	.
CASSLTGVQPQHF	TGTGCCAGCAGCTTAACAGGGGTTCAGCCCCAGCATTTT	TRBJ1-5	TRBD1	TRBV7-9	.
CAIPRTGKNSPLHF	TGTGCCATACCCCGGACAGGGAAGAATTCACCCCTCCACTTT	TRBJ1-6	.	TRBV21-1	.
CASSHYTGNSGNTIYF	TGTGCCAGCAGCCATTACACCGGGAACTCTGGAAACACCATATATTTT	TRBJ1-3	.	TRBV4-2	.
CASSHRGMLMDEQFF	TGTGCCAGCAGTCACCGGGGAATGCTTATGGATGAGCAGTTCTTC	TRBJ2-1	.	TRBV5-4	.
CASSVAPSLNTGELFF	TGTGCCAGCAGCGTAGCTCCTAGTCTGAACACCGGGGAGCTGTTTTTT	TRBJ2-2	.	TRBV9	few
CASSFRGVNYGYTF	TGTGCCAGCAGTTTCAGGGGAGTAAACTATGGCTACACCTTC	TRBJ1-2	.	TRBV28	few
CASSSDRKGYEQYF	TGTGCCAGCAGCTCGGACAGGAAGGGCTACGAGCAGTACTTC	TRBJ2-7	TRBD1	TRBV7-8	few
CASSPGEARGAQYF	TGTGCCAGCAGCCCCGGGGAGGCCCGGGGGGCCCAGTACTTC	TRBJ2-5	TRBD2	TRBV5-6	medium-sized
CASSDGLAGGLDEQYF	TGTGCCAGCTCAGATGGACTAGCGGGAGGGCTTGACGAGCAGTACTTC	TRBJ2-7	TRBD2	TRBV18	.
CASRLTRGSSRRNEQFF	TGTGCCAGTAGGTTGACTAGGGGATCTTCTCGTCGCAATGAGCAGTTCTTC	TRBJ2-1	.	TRBV19	.
CASSRTGDGNQPQHF	TGTGCCAGCAGCCGGACAGGGGATGGCAATCAGCCCCAGCATTTT	TRBJ1-5	TRBD1	TRBV3-1/TRBV3-2	.
CASSRLGQDTNEKLFF	TGTGCCAGCAGTCGTTTAGGACAGGACACTAATGAAAAACTGTTTTTT	TRBJ1-4	TRBD1	TRBV9	.